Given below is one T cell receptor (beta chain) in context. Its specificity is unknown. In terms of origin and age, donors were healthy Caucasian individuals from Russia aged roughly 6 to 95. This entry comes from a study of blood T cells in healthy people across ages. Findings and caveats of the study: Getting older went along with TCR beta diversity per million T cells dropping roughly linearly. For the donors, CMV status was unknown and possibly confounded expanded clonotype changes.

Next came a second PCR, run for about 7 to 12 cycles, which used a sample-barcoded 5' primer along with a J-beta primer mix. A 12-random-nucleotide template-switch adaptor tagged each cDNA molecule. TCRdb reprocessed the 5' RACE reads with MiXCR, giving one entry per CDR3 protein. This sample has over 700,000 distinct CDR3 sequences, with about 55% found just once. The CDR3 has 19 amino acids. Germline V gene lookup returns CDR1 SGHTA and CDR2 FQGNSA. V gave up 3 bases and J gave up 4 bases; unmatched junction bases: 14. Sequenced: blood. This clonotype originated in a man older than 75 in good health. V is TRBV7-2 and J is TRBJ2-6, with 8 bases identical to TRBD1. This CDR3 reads CASSFALPGQVSGANVLTF. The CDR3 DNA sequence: TGTGCCAGCAGCTTCGCTTTACCGGGACAGGTATCCGGGGCCAACGTCCTGACTTTC.